Sequencing of this T cell receptor (beta chain) was carried out in a study of CD8 T cells in Susac syndrome. Unmatched junction bases numbered 9, after V lost 1 base and J lost 6 bases. Germline values: CDR1 LGHDT, CDR2 YNNKEL (reference sequence). This CDR3 is built from 16 residues. cDNA came from approximately 0.5 to 1 ug RNA primed by random hexamers. Each CDR3 protein is one row after TCRdb ran MiXCR on the immunoSEQ multiplex PCR reads. This sample has 140,000 or so distinct CDR3 sequences, with around 95% found just once. The chain uses TRBV3-1 and TRBJ2-1, with 7 bases aligning to TRBD2. The clonotype originates from a human donor with multiple sclerosis. The sample taken for sequencing was CD4+ T cells from PBMCs. The CDR3 nucleotides read TGTGCCAGCAGCCAAGGAGGGGCGGGAGAGGCCAATGAGCAGTTCTTC. This sequence encodes CASSQGGAGEANEQFF.